The 7 T cell receptor beta chains below were found in one sample sequenced in a study of T-cell reconstitution after alpha-beta-depleted transplantation in children. Researchers prepared the TCRbeta library using unique molecular identifiers, the study reports. TCRdb reprocessed the PCR reads with MiXCR, giving one entry per CDR3 protein. Altogether 200,000 to 250,000 distinct CDR3 sequences are present, around 25% being singletons, with the ten largest covering 4% to 5.5%. This material consisted of PBMCs, mostly from graft donor cells, taken 360 days after TCRalphabeta/CD19-depleted stem cell transplant. The receptor set was obtained from a female patient aged 2-15 years who had a stem cell transplant for congenital amegakaryocytic thrombocytopenia, so the T cells may come from the graft donor.

This clonotype came up a few times. This chain joins TRBV4-1 and TRBJ2-2, with TRBD1 identical over 7 bases. This CDR3 is 15 amino acids long. The V segment lost 4 bases and the J segment 0 bases; nucleotides outside the gene matches: 2. Germline V gives CDR1 MGHRA, CDR2 YSYEKL. CDR3 amino acids: CASSRGTANTGELFF. DNA of the CDR3: TGCGCCAGCAGCCGAGGGACAGCGAACACCGGGGAGCTGTTTTTT.

This clonotype was observed a few times. The chain joins TRBV20-1 to TRBJ1-1; 7 nucleotides match TRBD1. CDR3 size: 11 residues. Germline V gene lookup returns CDR1 DFQATT and CDR2 SNEGSKA (reference sequence). Trimming removed 5 bases from V and 5 bases from J; junction bases left unmatched: 2. The CDR3 sequence is CSAWDRTEAFF. CDR3 DNA sequence: TGCAGTGCTTGGGACAGAACTGAAGCTTTCTTT.

The chain uses TRBV6-1 and TRBJ2-7, with 9 bases lining up with TRBD2. The length of the CDR3 is 15 residues. CDR1 is MNHNS, CDR2 SASEGT, per germline. The V and J ends lost 5 bases and 4 bases, in that order; junction bases with no gene match: 9. The CDR3 sequence is CASSPRASGKYEQYF. In nucleotides, the CDR3 is TGTGCCAGCAGTCCGAGGGCTAGCGGGAAATACGAGCAGTACTTC.

This clonotype has a handful of counts. This CDR3 is CASDSRMNTEAFF. DNA of the CDR3: TGTGCCAGCGACTCTAGAATGAACACTGAAGCTTTCTTT. V usage is TRBV7-9 and J usage is TRBJ1-1; no reliable D call. Germline assignment: CDR1 SEHNR and CDR2 FQNEAQ (reference sequence). Trimming cost V 8 bases and J 0 bases, with 10 bases left between them. The CDR3 sequence is 13 residues long.

V usage is TRBV5-4 and J usage is TRBJ2-1, with TRBD1 matching 10 bases. The germline V gene has CDR1 SGHNT and CDR2 YYREEE (reference sequence). The CDR3 loop spans 16 amino acids. The trim removed 4 bases at V and 3 bases at J, leaving 7 bases unmatched. The CDR3 spells CASSGTTGGSYNEQFF. In DNA, the CDR3 is TGTGCCAGCAGCGGAACGACAGGGGGCAGCTACAATGAGCAGTTCTTC.

This clonotype was counted between two and nine times. The V gene is TRBV27, the J gene TRBJ1-1, with a tentative D call TRBD1 (5 bases). Germline loops: CDR1 MNHEY, CDR2 SMNVEV (reference sequence). The CDR3 loop spans 13 amino acids. Trimming took off 0 bases at V and 6 bases at J, with 8 bases between the two ends. CDR3 residues: CASSLSRGSEAFF. In DNA, the CDR3 is TGTGCCAGCAGTTTATCGAGGGGTTCTGAAGCTTTCTTT.

This chain links TRBV20-1 with TRBJ2-1; TRBD2 agrees at 10 bases. Germline lookup yields CDR1 DFQATT and CDR2 SNEGSKA (reference sequence). The CDR3 is made up of 17 amino acids. With V trimmed by 4 bases and J by 7 bases, 16 bases remained unmatched. The DNA for the CDR3 is TGCAGTGCTACCGGGATAAGTCTAGCGGGAGATAGTAATGAGCAGTTCTTC. It is translated as CSATGISLAGDSNEQFF.